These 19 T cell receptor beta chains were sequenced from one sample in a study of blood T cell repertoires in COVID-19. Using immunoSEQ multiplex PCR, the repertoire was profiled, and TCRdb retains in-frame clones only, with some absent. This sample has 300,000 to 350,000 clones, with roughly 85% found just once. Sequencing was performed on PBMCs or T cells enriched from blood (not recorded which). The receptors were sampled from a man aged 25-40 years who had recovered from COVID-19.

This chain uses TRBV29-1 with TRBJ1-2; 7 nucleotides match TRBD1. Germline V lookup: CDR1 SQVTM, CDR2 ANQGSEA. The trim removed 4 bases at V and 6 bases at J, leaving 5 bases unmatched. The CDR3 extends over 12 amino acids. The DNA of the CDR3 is TGCAGCGTTGTGGGACAGACCGATGGCTACACCTTC. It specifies CSVVGQTDGYTF.

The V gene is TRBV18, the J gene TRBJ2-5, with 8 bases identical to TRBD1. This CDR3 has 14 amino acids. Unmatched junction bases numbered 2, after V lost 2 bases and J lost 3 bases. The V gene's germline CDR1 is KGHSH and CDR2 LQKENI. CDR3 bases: TGTGCCAGCTCACCAGAGACAGGGGAAGAGACCCAGTACTTC. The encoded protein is CASSPETGEETQYF. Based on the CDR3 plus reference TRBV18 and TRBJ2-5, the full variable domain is NAGVMQNPRHLVRRRGQEARLRCSPMKGHSHVYWYRQLPEEGLKFMVYLQKENIIDESGMPKERFSAEFPKEGPSILRIQQVVRGDSAAYFCASSPETGEETQYFGPGTRLLVL.

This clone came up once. CDR3 protein: CASSQPGLSADTQYF. Here the CDR3 DNA reads TGTGCCAGCAGCCAACCGGGACTATCAGCAGATACGCAGTATTTT. The chain uses TRBV3-1 (or the pseudogene TRBV3-2) and TRBJ2-3, with 7 bases identical to TRBD2. This CDR3 is 15 amino acids long. The germline V gene has CDR1 LGHDT and CDR2 YNNKEL (reference sequence). After removal of 2 bases from V and 4 bases from J, the junction contained 6 bases not matched to a gene.

This chain's CDR3 is CASSEGAIPYNSPLHF. The CDR3, as DNA: TGTGCCAGCAGTGAAGGGGCCATCCCCTATAATTCACCCCTCCACTTT. The gene calls are TRBV6-1 and TRBJ1-6; D call uncertain. CDR3 size: 16 residues. Trimming stripped 1 base from V and 2 bases from J, with 9 bases between. Per the germline V gene, CDR1 is MNHNS and CDR2 is SASEGT.

CDR3 DNA: TGTGCCAGCGTGGACAGGGGGCTCTTAGGGACTGAAGCTTTCTTT. This translates into CASVDRGLLGTEAFF. V is TRBV6-5 and J is TRBJ1-1, with 11 positions matching TRBD1. Germline lookup yields CDR1 MNHEY and CDR2 SVGAGI. The CDR3 length is 15 residues. Unmatched junction bases numbered 10, after V lost 8 bases and J lost 5 bases.

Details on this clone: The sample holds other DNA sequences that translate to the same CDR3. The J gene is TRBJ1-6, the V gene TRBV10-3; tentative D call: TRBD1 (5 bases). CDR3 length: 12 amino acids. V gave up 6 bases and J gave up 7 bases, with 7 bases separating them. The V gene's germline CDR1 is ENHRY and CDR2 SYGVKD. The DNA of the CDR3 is TGTGCCATCAGGCAGGGAAATTCACCCCTCCACTTT. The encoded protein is CAIRQGNSPLHF.

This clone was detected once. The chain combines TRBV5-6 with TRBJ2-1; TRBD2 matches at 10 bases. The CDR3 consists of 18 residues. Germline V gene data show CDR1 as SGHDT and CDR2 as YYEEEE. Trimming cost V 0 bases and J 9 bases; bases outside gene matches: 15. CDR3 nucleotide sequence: TGTGCCAGCAGCTTGGAAGGTTTCAGGAGCGGGGGGGCCTTTGAGCAGTTCTTC. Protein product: CASSLEGFRSGGAFEQFF. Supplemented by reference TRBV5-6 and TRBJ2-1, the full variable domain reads DAGVTQSPTHLIKTRGQQVTLRCSPKSGHDTVSWYQQALGQGPQFIFQYYEEEERQRGNFPDRFSGHQFPNYSSELNVNALLLGDSALYLCASSLEGFRSGGAFEQFFGPGTRLTVL.

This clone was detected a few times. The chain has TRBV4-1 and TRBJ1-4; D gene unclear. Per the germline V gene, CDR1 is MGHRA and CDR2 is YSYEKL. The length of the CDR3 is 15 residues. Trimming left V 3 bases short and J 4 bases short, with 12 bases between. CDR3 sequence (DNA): TGCGCCAGCAGCCAGACGGACGGGGTTAATGAAAAACTGTTTTTT. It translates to CASSQTDGVNEKLFF.

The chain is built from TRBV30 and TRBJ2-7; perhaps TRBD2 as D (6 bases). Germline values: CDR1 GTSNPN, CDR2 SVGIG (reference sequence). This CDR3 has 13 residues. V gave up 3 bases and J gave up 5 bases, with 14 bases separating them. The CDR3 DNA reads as TGTGCCTGGAGAGGAGGGGCTCTCAACGAGCAGTACTTC. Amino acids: CAWRGGALNEQYF.

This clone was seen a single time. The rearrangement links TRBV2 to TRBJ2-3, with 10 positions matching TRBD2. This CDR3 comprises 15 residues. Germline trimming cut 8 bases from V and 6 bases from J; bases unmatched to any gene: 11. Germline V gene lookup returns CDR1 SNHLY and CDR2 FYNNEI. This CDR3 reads CASGETSGRLDTQYF. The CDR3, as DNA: TGTGCCAGCGGGGAGACTAGCGGGCGTCTCGATACGCAGTATTTT.

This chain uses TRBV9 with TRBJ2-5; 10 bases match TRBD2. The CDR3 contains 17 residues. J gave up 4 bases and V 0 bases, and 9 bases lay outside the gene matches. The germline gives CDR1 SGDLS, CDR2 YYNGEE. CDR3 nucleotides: TGTGCCAGCAGCGTAGGTGCTAGCGGGGGACGGTTAGAGACCCAGTACTTC. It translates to CASSVGASGGRLETQYF.

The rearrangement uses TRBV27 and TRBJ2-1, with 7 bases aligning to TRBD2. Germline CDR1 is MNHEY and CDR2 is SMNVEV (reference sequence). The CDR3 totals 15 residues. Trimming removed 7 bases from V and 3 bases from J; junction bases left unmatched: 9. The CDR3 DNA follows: TGTGCCAGCAAGTGGGACTACAACATCTACAATGAGCAGTTCTTC. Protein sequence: CASKWDYNIYNEQFF.

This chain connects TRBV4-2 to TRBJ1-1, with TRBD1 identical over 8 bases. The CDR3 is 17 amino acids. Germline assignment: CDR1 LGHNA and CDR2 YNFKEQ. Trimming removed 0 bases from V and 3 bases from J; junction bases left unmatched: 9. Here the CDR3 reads CASSQELTRGPHTEAFF. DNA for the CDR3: TGTGCCAGCAGCCAAGAGCTTACCAGGGGGCCACACACTGAAGCTTTCTTT.

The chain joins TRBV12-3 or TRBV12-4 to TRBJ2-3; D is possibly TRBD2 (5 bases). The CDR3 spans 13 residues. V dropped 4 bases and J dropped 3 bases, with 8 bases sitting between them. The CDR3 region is CASSSAETDTQYF. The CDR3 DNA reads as TGTGCCAGCAGTTCAGCGGAGACAGATACGCAGTATTTT.

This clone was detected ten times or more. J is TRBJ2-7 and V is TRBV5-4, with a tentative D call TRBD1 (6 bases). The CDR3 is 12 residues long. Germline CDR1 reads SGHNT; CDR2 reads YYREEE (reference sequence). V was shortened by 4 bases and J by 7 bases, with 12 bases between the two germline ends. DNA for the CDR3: TGTGCCAGCAGCATAAAGACAGGAGAGCAGTACTTC. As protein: CASSIKTGEQYF.

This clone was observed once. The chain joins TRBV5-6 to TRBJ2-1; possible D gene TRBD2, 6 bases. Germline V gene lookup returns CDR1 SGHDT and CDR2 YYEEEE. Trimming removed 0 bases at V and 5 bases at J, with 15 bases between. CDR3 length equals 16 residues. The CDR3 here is CASSLGSPTRNNEQFF. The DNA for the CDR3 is TGTGCCAGCAGCTTGGGGAGCCCGACTAGAAACAATGAGCAGTTCTTC.

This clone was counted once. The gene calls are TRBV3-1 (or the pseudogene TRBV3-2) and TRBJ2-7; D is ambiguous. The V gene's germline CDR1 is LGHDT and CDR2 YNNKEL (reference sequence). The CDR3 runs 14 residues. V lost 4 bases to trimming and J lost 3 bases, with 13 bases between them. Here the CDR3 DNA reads TGTGCCAGCAGCCGAAATGAAAGAGTCTACGAGCAGTACTTC. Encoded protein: CASSRNERVYEQYF.

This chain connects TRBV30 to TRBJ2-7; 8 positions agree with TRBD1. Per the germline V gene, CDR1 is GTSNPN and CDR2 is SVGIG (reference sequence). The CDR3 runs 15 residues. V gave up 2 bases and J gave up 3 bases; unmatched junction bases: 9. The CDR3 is CAWSRAGGNLYEQYF. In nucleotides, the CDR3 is TGTGCCTGGAGTAGGGCAGGGGGCAACCTCTACGAGCAGTACTTC. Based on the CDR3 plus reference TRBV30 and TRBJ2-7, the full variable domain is SQTIHQWPATLVQPVGSPLSLECTVEGTSNPNLYWYRQAAGRGLQLLFYSVGIGQISSEVPQNLSASRPQDRQFILSSKKLLLSDSGFYLCAWSRAGGNLYEQYFGPGTRLTVT.

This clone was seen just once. The CDR3 DNA follows: TGCGCCAGCAGCCAAGTGATGTGGACAGGGAGCACAGATACGCAGTATTTT. It is translated as CASSQVMWTGSTDTQYF. The gene calls are TRBV4-3 and TRBJ2-3; TRBD1 aligns across 8 bases. Germline CDR1 and CDR2: LGHNA and YSLEER. J gave up 0 bases and V 1 base, and 6 bases lay outside the gene matches. CDR3 length: 17 amino acids.